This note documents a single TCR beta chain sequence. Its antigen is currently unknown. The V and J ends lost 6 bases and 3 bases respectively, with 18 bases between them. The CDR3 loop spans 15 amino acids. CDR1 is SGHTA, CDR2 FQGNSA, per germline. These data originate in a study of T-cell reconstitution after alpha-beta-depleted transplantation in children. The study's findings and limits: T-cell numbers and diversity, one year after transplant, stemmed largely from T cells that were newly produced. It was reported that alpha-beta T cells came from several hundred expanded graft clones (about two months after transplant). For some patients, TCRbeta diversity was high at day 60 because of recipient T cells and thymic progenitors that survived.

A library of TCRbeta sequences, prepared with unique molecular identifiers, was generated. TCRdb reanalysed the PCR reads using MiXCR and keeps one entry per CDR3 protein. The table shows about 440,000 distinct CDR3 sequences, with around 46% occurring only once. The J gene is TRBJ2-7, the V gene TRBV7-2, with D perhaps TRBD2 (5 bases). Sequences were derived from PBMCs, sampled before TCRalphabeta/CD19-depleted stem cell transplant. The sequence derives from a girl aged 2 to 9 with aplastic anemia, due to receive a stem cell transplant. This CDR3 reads CASRLTIEPFYEQYF. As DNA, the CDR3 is TGTGCCAGCAGGTTGACTATTGAGCCCTTCTACGAGCAGTACTTC.